This T cell receptor beta chain was identified in a study of radiotherapy plus CTLA-4 blockade in lung cancer. Germline V CDR1 and CDR2: SGHTA, FQGNSA. The CDR3 consists of 14 residues. The J segment lost 2 bases and the V segment lost 5 bases, leaving 5 bases of the junction unmatched. Profiling relied on immunoSEQ multiplex PCR, and the TCRdb table lists in-frame clones only, not all of them. The sample includes approximately 110,000 clones, more than 75% of them seen just once. This clonotype was obtained from a human donor with non-small cell lung cancer that progressed on radiotherapy plus ipilimumab. Some clones in this sample may be carry-over from other donors' samples. The sequences come from peripheral blood, collected from a patient treated with radiotherapy plus ipilimumab. The chain uses TRBV7-2 and TRBJ2-7, with 8 bases aligning to TRBD1. The CDR3 loop is CASSPDRGTYEQYF. CDR3 DNA: TGTGCCAGCAGCCCCGACAGGGGAACCTACGAGCAGTACTTC.